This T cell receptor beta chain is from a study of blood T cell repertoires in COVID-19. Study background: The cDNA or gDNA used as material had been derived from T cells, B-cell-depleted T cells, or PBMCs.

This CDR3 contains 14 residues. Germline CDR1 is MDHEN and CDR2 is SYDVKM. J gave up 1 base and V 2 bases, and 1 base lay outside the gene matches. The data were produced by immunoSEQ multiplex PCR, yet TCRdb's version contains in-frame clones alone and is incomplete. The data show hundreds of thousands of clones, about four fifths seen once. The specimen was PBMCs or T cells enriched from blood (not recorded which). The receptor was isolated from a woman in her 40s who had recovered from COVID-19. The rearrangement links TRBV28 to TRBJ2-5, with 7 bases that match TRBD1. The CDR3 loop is CASSLGTVQETQYF. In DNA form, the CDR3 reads TGTGCCAGCAGTTTAGGGACAGTCCAAGAGACCCAGTACTTC.